This TCR beta chain was captured by sequencing in a study of blood T cell repertoires in COVID-19. Overall study context: Some COVID-19 samples were acute and others convalescent; all came from the United States, Italy and Spain. Sample material is recorded as cDNA or gDNA derived from T cells, B-cell-depleted T cells, or PBMCs.

This clone was seen a few times. The CDR3 is 11 residues long. Germline values: CDR1 DFQATT, CDR2 SNEGSKA (reference sequence). V shed 3 bases and J shed 7 bases, with 9 bases lying between them. This table comes from immunoSEQ multiplex PCR, and its TCRdb copy is limited to in-frame clones, with some not included. Among about 110,000 clones listed, about 90% were seen once. Material for sequencing was peripheral blood. This sequence originates from a human donor in a cohort sampled during active COVID-19. This chain joins TRBV20-1 and TRBJ1-2, with D possibly TRBD1 on 5 matching bases. Here the CDR3 DNA reads TGCAGTGCTAGGTGGGGGGTTGGCTACACCTTC. Protein: CSARWGVGYTF.